The entry below describes one TCR beta chain. Germline CDR1 is MDHEN and CDR2 is SYDVKM. Trimming stripped 2 bases from V and 7 bases from J, with 8 bases between. The CDR3 sequence is 12 residues long. Per the original methods: Quantification of nucleated cells was approximated via reference gene primer amplification. Generated by immunoSEQ multiplex PCR, the TCRdb table keeps only in-frame clones and is missing some. That table is the source of V, J and clone size, and D and trimming were worked out from the DNA. The table has some 130,000 clones, more than 70% seen once; the top ten hold approximately 4%. The sample belongs to a study of blood T cell repertoires in COVID-19. The overall study: Material from acute and convalescent COVID-19 was sourced from the United States, Italy and Spain. T cells, B-cell-depleted T cells, or PBMCs supplied cDNA or gDNA.

This sequence was found in a woman aged 55-69 years with acute or convalescent COVID-19. This chain links TRBV28 with TRBJ1-1; D uncertain. Source material: peripheral blood. The CDR3 DNA sequence: TGTGCCAGCAGTTTAGGACGGGATGAAGCTTTCTTT. Amino acids: CASSLGRDEAFF.